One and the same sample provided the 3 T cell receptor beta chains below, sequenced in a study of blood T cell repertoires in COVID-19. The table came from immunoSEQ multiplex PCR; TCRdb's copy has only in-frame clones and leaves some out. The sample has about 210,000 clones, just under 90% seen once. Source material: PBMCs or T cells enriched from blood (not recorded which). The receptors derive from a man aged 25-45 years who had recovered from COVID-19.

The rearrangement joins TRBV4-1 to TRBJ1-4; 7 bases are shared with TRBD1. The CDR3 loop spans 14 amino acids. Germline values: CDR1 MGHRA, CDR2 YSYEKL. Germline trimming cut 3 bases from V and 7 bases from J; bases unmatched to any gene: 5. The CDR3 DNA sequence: TGCGCCAGCAGCCAGACAGGGTTTGTTGAAAAACTGTTTTTT. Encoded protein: CASSQTGFVEKLFF.

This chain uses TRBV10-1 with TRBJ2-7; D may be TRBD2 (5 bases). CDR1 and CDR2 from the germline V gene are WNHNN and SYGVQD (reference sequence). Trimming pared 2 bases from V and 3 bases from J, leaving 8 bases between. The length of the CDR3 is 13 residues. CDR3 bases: TGCGCCAGCAGTGAGACGGGAAACTACGAGCAGTACTTC. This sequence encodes CASSETGNYEQYF.

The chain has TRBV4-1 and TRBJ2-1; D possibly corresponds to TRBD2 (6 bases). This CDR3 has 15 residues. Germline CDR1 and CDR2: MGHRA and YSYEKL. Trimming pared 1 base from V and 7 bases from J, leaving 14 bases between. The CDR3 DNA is TGCGCCAGCAGCCAAGGGTCGGGAGATGGTAATGAGCAGTTCTTC. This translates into CASSQGSGDGNEQFF.